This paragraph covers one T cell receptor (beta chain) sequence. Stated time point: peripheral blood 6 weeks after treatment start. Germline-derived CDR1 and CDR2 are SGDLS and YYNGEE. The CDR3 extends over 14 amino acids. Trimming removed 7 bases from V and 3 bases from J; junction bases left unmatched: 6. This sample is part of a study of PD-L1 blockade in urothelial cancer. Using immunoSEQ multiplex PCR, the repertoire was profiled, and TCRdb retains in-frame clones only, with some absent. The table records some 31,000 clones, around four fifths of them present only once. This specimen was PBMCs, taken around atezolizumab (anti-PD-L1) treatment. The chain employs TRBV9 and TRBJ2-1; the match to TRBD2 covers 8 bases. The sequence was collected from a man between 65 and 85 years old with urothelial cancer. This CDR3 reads CASSRGLDYNEQFF. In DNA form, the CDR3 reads TGTGCCAGCTCACGGGGACTAGACTACAATGAGCAGTTCTTC. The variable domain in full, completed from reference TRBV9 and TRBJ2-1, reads DSGVTQTPKHLITATGQRVTLRCSPRSGDLSVYWYQQSLDQGLQFLIQYYNGEERAKGNILERFSAQQFPDLHSELNLSSLELGDSALYFCASSRGLDYNEQFFGPGTRLTVL.